A single sample is the source of the 4 T cell receptor beta chains below, sequenced in a study of cytomegalovirus exposure and HLA in healthy donors. The PCR contained 60 Vbeta and 13 Jbeta primers. The table came from immunoSEQ multiplex PCR; TCRdb's copy has only in-frame clones and leaves some out. The sample carries 50,000 to 65,000 clones, under 90% recorded once. Sequencing was carried out using PBMCs. These receptors originate from a woman younger than 30 in good health and CMV-seronegative.

The rearrangement joins TRBV4-1 to TRBJ2-7; 7 nucleotides line up with TRBD2. Trimming removed 1 base from V and 5 bases from J; junction bases left unmatched: 8. The CDR3 is made up of 15 amino acids. The germline CDR1 and CDR2 sequences are MGHRA and YSYEKL. The CDR3 sequence: CASSQGGGSNDEQYF. CDR3 DNA sequence: TGCGCCAGCAGCCAAGGCGGCGGGAGCAACGACGAGCAGTACTTC.

The chain employs TRBV7-2 and TRBJ1-1; D perhaps matches TRBD1 (5 bases). The CDR3 sequence is 15 residues long. Looked up from germline, CDR1 is SGHTA and CDR2 is FQGNSA. V was trimmed by 4 bases and J by 7 bases, leaving 19 bases between them. CDR3 DNA sequence: TGTGCCAGCAGCTACCCTTCTCCGGGGGTGAGTGAAGCTTTCTTT. This gives the protein CASSYPSPGVSEAFF. Based on the CDR3 plus reference TRBV7-2 and TRBJ1-1, the full variable domain is GAGVSQSPSNKVTEKGKDVELRCDPISGHTALYWYRQSLGQGLEFLIYFQGNSAPDKSGLPSDRFSAERTGGSVSTLTIQRTQQEDSAVYLCASSYPSPGVSEAFFGQGTRLTVV.

The rearrangement joins TRBV14 to TRBJ1-1, with D perhaps TRBD1 (6 bases). Trimming pared 0 bases from V and 3 bases from J, leaving 14 bases between. The CDR3 loop spans 16 amino acids. The V gene's germline CDR1 is SGHDN and CDR2 FVKESK. DNA for the CDR3: TGTGCCAGCAGCCAAGATTCTGGGGGCAGGGACACTGAAGCTTTCTTT. Its protein is CASSQDSGGRDTEAFF. Filled out from reference TRBV14 and TRBJ1-1, the complete variable domain reads EAGVTQFPSHSVIEKGQTVTLRCDPISGHDNLYWYRRVMGKEIKFLLHFVKESKQDESGMPNNRFLAERTGGTYSTLKVQPAELEDSGVYFCASSQDSGGRDTEAFFGQGTRLTVV.

J is TRBJ1-2 and V is TRBV29-1; D is perhaps TRBD1 (6 bases). The germline V and J ends were trimmed by 2 bases and 2 bases, with 9 bases remaining between them. CDR3 size: 13 residues. Germline-derived CDR1 and CDR2 are SQVTM and ANQGSEA. The CDR3 here is CSVELGANYGYTF. The CDR3 DNA reads as TGCAGCGTTGAACTGGGGGCAAACTATGGCTACACCTTC.